This T cell receptor (beta chain) was recorded in a study of T-cell reconstitution after alpha-beta-depleted transplantation in children. Findings and limits, study-wide: Several hundred expanded graft clones reportedly were the source of alpha-beta T cells about two months after transplant. High day-60 TCRbeta diversity in some patients came from surviving recipient T cells and thymic progenitors.

This clonotype was counted a few times. Antigen unknown. The authors prepared the TCRbeta library with unique molecular identifiers. In TCRdb, the PCR reads were re-called with MiXCR into one record per CDR3 protein. The sample records about 980,000 distinct CDR3 sequences, less than 30% being singletons. Germline V gene sequence: CDR1 SGHNT, CDR2 YYREEE (reference sequence). The CDR3 is 16 amino acids. The ends were cut back, 4 bases at V and 6 bases at J, with 23 bases in the middle. The input for sequencing was PBMCs, mostly from graft donor cells, taken 360 days after TCRalphabeta/CD19-depleted stem cell transplant. This TCR was sampled from a boy under two years old who had a stem cell transplant for SCID, so the T cells may come from the graft donor. The chain couples TRBV5-4 to TRBJ2-7, with D uncertain. CDR3 bases: TGTGCCAGCAGCCTCTTCCCTATGAGTTTTATCAGCGAGCAGTACTTC. Translation gives CASSLFPMSFISEQYF.